This T cell receptor (beta chain) was captured in a study of cytomegalovirus exposure and HLA in healthy donors. The V gene lost 5 bases and the J gene lost 0 bases, with 11 bases spanning the gap. Looked up from germline, CDR1 is SGHRS and CDR2 is YFSETQ. The CDR3 sequence is 15 residues long. Remarks on this clone: Its antigen is still unknown.

The PCR contained 60 Vbeta and 13 Jbeta primers. Generated by immunoSEQ multiplex PCR, the TCRdb table keeps only in-frame clones and is missing some. The table lists about 130,000 clones, 79% of them singletons. Sampled while nominally healthy, donors likely had unrecorded immune exposures. Study-wide points: With later analysis, a missense DCLRE1C variant became linked to TCR beta V- and J-gene trimming.

The TCR was taken from a man in his forties in good health and CMV-seropositive. Source material: PBMCs. This rearrangement joins TRBV5-1 to TRBJ1-4; maybe TRBD1 (5 bases). In DNA, the CDR3 is TGCGCCAGCAGTCCAGGGTCCGCAACTAATGAAAAACTGTTTTTT. As protein: CASSPGSATNEKLFF.